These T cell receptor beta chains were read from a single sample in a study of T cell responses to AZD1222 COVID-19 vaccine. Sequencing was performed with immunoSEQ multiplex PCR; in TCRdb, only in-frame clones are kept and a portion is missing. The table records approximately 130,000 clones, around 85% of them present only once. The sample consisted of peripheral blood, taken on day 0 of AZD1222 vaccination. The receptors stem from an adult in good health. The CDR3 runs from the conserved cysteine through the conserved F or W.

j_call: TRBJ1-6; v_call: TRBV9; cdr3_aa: CASSPSQAPNSPLHF
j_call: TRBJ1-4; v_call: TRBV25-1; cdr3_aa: CASSDPRGNNEKLFF
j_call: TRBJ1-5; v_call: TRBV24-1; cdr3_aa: CATSGSTGGPRQPQHF
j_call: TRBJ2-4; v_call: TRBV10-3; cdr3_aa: CATTSGTSENIQYF
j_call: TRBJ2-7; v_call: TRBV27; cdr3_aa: CASSLSPGLPYEQYF
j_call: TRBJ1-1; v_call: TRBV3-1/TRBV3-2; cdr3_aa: CASSQGGGIAEAFF
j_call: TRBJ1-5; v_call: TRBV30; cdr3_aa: CAWGGQGEQPQHF
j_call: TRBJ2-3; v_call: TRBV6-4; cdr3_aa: CASSETSGGTDTQYF
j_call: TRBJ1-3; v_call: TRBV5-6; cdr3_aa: CASSLVGPRNTIYF
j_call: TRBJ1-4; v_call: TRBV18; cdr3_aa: CASYRDPGEKLFF
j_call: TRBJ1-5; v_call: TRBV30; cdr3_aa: CAWSEVSGTVSNQPQHF
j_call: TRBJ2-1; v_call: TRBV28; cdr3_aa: CASTPSRGQVYNEQFF
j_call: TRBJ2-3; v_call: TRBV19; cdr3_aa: CASSLGQVSSTDTQYF
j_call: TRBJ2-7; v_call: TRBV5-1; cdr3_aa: CASSGQGQTYEQYF
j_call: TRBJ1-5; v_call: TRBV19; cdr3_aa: CASSSTGGNQPQHF
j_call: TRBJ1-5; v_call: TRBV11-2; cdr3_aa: CASSYGTGVQPQHF
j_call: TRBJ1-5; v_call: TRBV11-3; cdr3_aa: CASSLGDQPQHF
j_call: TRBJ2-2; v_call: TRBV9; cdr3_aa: CASSGAGGTGELFF
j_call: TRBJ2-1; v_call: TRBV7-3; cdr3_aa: CASRSLAGENEQFF
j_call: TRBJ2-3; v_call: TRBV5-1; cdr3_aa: CASSLERTTDTQYF
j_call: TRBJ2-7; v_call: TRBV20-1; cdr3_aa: CSATPRSEQYF
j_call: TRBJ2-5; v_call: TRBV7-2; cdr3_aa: CASRKAGGGETQYF
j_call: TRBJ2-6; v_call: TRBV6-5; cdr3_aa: CAGAARSGANVLTF
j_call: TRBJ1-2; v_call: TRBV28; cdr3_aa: CASRVGTYNYGYTF
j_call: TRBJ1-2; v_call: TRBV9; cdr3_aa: CASTKDRDYGYTF
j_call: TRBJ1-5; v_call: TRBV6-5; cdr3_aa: CASRPFQGAQPQHF
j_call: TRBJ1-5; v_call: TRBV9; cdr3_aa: CASSVGAQDQPQHF
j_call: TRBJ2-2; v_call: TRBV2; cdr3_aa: CASSRRDSLANTGELFF
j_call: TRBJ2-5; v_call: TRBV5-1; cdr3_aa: CASSSPSGIWETQYF
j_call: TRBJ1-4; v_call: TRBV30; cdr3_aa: CAWSLSGHATNEKLFF
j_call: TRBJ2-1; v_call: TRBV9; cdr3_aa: CASSVGASTYNEQFF
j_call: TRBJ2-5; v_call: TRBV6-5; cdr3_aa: CATQEGGQETQYF
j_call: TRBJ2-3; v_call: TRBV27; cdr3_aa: CASSLFGTQYF
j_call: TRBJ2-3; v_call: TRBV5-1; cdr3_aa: CASSLGAQWITDTQYF
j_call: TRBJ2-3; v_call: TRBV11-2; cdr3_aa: CASSLGGGRGTDTQYF
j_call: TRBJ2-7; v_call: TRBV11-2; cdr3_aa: CASSSMGRRGSYEQYF
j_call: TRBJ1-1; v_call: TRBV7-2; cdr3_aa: CASRPRSQRDTEAFF
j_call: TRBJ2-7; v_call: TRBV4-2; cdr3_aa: CASSQSGRQNYEQYF
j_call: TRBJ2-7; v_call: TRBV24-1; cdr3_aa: CATSDPRGALSYEQYF
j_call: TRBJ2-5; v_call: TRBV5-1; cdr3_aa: CASSLGTSGGRTQYF
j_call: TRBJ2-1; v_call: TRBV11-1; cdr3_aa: CASSSSQGATNEQFF
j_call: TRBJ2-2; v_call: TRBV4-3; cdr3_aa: CASSQVDTGELFF
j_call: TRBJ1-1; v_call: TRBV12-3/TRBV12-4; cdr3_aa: CASRAGLTEAFF
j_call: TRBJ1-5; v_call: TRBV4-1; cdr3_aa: CASSQEKLWAQHF
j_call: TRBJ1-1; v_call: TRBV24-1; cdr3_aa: CATSDSRQLNTEAFF
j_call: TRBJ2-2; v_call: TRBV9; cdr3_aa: CASSVAQERRNTGELFF
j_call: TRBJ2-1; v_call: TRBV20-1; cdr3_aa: CSASRTSYNEQFF
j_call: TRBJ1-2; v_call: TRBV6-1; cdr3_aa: CASSERDYGYTF
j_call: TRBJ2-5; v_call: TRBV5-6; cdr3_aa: CASSLGLTQETQYF
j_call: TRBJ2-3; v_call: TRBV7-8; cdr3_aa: CASSSITDTQYF
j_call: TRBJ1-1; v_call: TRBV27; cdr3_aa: CASGPGATEAFF